This entry features one T cell receptor (beta chain) sequence. Additional DNA sequences in this sample encode the identical CDR3. This CDR3 is built from 13 residues. Trimming removed 2 bases from V and 4 bases from J, with 8 bases in between. Germline values: CDR1 MNHEY, CDR2 SVGAGI. These data come from a study of OX40 agonist ivuxolimab in advanced cancers. The assay was immunoSEQ multiplex PCR, and TCRdb's table has in-frame clones only and misses some. The sample consists of 55,000 to 75,000 clones, around 87% of them appearing once. Autoimmune disease history or systemic immunosuppression disqualified patients.

The source is an adult with an advanced solid tumor such as melanoma, head and neck, liver or kidney cancer. The chain has TRBV6-5 and TRBJ1-2; D unclear. The sample here was CD4+ or CD8+ T cells sorted from blood, taken in a trial of the OX40 agonist ivuxolimab. CDR3 amino acids: CASSYDRGYGYTF. As DNA, the CDR3 is TGTGCCAGCAGTTACGACCGGGGCTATGGCTACACCTTC.